The entry below gives a single T cell receptor beta chain sequence along with its context. Its antigen is still unknown. A single base separates this from a much larger clone, so it may be a read error. Trimming took 0 bases from V and 11 from J; bases not matched to a gene: 13. In germline, CDR1 is MGHRA, CDR2 YSYEKL. This CDR3 comprises 15 residues. Germline DNA was extracted too, while blood RNA derived from unsorted whole blood. With a constant-region primer, TCR beta cDNA was made from approximately 510 ng of total RNA. Employing slightly modified ARM-PCR, three nested multiplex PCR rounds were run, and these gave rise to the TCR beta libraries. For roughly 10 cycles apiece, the opening two PCR rounds ran with TRBV1-TRBV30 forward primers and a C-beta reverse primer. TCRdb used MiXCR to reprocess the multiplex PCR reads, holding one entry per CDR3 protein. The data hold about 300,000 distinct CDR3 sequences, with 65% observed a single time.

These data come from a study of tumor-infiltrating lymphocytes in primary liver carcinoma. As for the study in general: Tumors, staged T1-T3 N0M0, spanned about 4.2 to 11 cm. General study results and limits: The study found tumor-adjacent and tumor-blood pairs overlapped less than tumor region pairs.

This sequence joins TRBV4-1 and TRBJ2-7; 7 nucleotides align to TRBD2. Source material: peripheral blood. The TCR comes from a man aged 35 to 55 with primary liver carcinoma and hepatitis B virus infection. The DNA for the CDR3 is TGCGCCAGCAGCCAAGATCCGGGACTAACGGGAGCAAAGTACTTC. It translates to CASSQDPGLTGAKYF.